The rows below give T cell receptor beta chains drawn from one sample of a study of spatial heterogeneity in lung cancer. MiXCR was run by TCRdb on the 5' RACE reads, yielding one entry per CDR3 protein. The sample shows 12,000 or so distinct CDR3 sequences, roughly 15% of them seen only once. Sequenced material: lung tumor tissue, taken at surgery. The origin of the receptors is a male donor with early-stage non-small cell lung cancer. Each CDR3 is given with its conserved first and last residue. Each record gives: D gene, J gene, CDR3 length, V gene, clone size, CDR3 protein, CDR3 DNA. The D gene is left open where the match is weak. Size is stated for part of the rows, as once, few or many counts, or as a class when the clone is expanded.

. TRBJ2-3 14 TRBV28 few CASSPRPVTDTQYF TGTGCCAGCAGTCCCCGTCCTGTTACAGATACGCAGTATTTT
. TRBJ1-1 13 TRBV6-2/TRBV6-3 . CASSPRGNTEAFF TGTGCCAGCAGTCCTCGCGGGAACACTGAAGCTTTCTTT
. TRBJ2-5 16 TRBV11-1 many CASSLVGTSSGETQYF TGTGCCAGCAGCTTAGTTGGGACGAGCAGTGGTGAGACCCAGTACTTC
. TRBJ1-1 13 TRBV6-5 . CASSPQGSYGAFF TGTGCCAGCAGCCCCCAGGGGAGTTACGGAGCTTTCTTT
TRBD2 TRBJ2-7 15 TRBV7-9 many CASHAALAFPYEQYF TGTGCCAGCCACGCCGCACTAGCGTTTCCCTACGAGCAGTACTTC
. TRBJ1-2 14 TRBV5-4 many CASSLAGARGGYTF TGTGCCAGCAGCTTGGCTGGGGCTCGAGGTGGCTACACCTTC
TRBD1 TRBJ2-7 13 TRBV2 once CASKRDRDYEQYF TGTGCCAGCAAACGGGACAGGGACTACGAGCAGTACTTC
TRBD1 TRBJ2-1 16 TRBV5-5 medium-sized CASSLMSRGTGNEQFF TGTGCCAGCAGCTTGATGAGCAGGGGGACGGGGAATGAGCAGTTCTTC
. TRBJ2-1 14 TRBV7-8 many CASSFREGSNEQFF TGTGCCAGCAGCTTTCGCGAGGGTAGCAATGAGCAGTTCTTC
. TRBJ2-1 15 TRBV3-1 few CASSQGGEPYNEQFF TGTGCCAGCAGCCAAGGTGGTGAGCCCTACAATGAGCAGTTCTTC
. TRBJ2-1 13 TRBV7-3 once CASSLERYNEQFF TGTGCCAGCAGCTTGGAGAGATACAATGAGCAGTTCTTC
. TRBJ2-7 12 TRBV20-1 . CSAGDRPYEQYF TGCAGTGCGGGTGACAGGCCCTACGAGCAGTACTTC
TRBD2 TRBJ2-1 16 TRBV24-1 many CATSDPASGRTDEQFF TGTGCCACCAGTGACCCTGCTAGCGGGAGGACCGATGAGCAGTTCTTC
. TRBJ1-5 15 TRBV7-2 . CASSLGGQGHQPQHF TGTGCCAGCAGCTTAGGCGGACAAGGGCATCAGCCCCAGCATTTT
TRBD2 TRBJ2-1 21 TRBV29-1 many CSVAGTAQAPTTSGVHNEQFF TGCAGCGTTGCAGGGACAGCGCAGGCCCCTACGACTAGCGGGGTACACAATGAGCAGTTCTTC
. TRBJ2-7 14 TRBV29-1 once CSVEEAGLRGEQYF TGCAGCGTTGAAGAGGCAGGCTTGAGGGGCGAGCAGTACTTC
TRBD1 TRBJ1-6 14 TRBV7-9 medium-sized CASSLQGVYSPLHF TGTGCCAGCAGCTTACAGGGGGTTTATTCACCCCTCCACTTT
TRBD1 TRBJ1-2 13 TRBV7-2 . CASSFDREGGYTF TGTGCCAGCAGCTTCGACAGGGAGGGTGGCTACACCTTC
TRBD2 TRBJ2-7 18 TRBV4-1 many CASSQDLFGLAGGGEQYF TGCGCCAGCAGCCAAGATCTCTTCGGACTAGCGGGAGGCGGAGAGCAGTACTTC
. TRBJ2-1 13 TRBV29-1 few CSVEVSSYNEQFF TGCAGCGTTGAAGTTAGCTCCTACAATGAGCAGTTCTTC